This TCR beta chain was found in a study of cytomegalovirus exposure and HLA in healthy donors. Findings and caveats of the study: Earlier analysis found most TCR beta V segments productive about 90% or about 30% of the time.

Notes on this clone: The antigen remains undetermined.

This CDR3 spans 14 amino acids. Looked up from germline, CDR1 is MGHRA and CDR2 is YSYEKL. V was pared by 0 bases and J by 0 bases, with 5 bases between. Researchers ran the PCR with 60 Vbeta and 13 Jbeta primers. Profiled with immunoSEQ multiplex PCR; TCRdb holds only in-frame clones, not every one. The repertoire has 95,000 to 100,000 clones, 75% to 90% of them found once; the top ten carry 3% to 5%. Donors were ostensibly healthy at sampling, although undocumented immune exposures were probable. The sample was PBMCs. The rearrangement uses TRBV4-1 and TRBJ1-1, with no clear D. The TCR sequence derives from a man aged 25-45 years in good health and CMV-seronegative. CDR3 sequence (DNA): TGCGCCAGCAGCCAAGATCGGGTGAACACTGAAGCTTTCTTT. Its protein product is CASSQDRVNTEAFF.